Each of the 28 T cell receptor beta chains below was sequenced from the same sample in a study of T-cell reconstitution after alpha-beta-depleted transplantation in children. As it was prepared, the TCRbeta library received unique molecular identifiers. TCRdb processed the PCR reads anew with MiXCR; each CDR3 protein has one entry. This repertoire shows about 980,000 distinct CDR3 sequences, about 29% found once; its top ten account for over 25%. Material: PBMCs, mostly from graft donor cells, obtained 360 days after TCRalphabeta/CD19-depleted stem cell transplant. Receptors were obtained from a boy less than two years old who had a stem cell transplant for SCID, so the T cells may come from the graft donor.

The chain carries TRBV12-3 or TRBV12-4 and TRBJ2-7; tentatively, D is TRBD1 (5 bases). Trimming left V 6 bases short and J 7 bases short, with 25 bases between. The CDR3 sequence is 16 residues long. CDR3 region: CASSQSSDTLRWEQYF. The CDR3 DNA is TGTGCCAGCAGCCAATCGTCGGACACGCTCAGGTGGGAGCAGTACTTC.

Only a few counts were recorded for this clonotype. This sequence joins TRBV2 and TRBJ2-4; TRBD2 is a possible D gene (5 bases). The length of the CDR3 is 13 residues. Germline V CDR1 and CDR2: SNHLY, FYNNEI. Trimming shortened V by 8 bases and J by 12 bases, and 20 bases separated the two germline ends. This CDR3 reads CASWFGNLDYQYF. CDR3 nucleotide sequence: TGTGCCAGCTGGTTCGGAAATCTAGACTATCAGTACTTC.

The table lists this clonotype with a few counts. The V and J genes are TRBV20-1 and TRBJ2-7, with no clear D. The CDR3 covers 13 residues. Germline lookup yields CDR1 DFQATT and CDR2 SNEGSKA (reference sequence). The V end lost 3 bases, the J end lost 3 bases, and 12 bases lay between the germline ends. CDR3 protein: CSARSGLGYEQYF. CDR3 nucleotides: TGCAGTGCTAGGTCGGGTTTAGGCTACGAGCAGTACTTC.

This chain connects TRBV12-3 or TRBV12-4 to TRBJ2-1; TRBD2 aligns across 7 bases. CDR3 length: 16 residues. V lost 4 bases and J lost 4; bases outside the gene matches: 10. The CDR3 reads CASSSRASGAYNEQFF. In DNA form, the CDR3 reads TGTGCCAGCAGTTCCCGGGCTAGCGGCGCTTACAATGAGCAGTTCTTC.

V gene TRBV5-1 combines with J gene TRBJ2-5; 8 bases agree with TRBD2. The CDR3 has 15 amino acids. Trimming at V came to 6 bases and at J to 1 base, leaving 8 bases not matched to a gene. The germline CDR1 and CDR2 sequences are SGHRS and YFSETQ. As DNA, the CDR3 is TGCGCCAGCACAGCCGGCGGGGGGATCCAAGAGACCCAGTACTTC. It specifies CASTAGGGIQETQYF.

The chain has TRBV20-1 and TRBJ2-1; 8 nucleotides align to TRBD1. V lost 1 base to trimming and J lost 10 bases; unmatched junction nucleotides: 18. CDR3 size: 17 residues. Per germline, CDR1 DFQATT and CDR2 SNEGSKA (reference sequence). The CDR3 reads CSARVPKPGQAHHEQFF. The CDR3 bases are TGCAGTGCTAGAGTCCCCAAGCCGGGACAGGCTCATCACGAGCAGTTCTTC.

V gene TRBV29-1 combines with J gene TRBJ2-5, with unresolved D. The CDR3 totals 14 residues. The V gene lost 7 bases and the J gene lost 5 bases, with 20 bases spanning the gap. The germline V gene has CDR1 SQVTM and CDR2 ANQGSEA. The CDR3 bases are TGCAGCGGACGTGTTTTTGGCCAAACGGAGACCCAGTACTTC. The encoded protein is CSGRVFGQTETQYF.

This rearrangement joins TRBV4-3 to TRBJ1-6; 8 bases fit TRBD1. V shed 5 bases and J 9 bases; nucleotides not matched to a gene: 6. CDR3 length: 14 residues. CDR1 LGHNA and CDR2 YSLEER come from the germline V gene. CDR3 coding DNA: TGCGCCAGCAGCTACGACAGGGGTGGTTCACCCCTCCACTTT. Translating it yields CASSYDRGGSPLHF.

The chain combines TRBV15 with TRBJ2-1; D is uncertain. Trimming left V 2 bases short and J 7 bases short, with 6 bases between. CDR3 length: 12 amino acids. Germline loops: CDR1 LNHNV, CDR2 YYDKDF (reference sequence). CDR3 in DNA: TGTGCCACCAGCAGAAACCCGAATGAGCAGTTCTTC. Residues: CATSRNPNEQFF. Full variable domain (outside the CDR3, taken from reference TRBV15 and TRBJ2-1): DAMVIQNPRYQVTQFGKPVTLSCSQTLNHNVMYWYQQKSSQAPKLLFHYYDKDFNNEADTPDNFQSRRPNTSFCFLDIRSPGLGDTAMYLCATSRNPNEQFFGPGTRLTVL.

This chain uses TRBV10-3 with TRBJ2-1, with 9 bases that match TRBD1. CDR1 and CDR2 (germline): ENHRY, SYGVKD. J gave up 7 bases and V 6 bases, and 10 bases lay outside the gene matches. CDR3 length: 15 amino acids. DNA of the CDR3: TGTGCCATCAGATCGGGACAGGGAGGTATTAATGAGCAGTTCTTC. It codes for CAIRSGQGGINEQFF.

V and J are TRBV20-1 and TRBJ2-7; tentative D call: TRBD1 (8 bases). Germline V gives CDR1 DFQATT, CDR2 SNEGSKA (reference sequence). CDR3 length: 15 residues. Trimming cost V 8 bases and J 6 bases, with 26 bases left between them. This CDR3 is CSTTPTGGALGEQYF. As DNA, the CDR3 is TGCAGTACCACGCCCACAGGGGGGGCATTGGGCGAGCAGTACTTC.

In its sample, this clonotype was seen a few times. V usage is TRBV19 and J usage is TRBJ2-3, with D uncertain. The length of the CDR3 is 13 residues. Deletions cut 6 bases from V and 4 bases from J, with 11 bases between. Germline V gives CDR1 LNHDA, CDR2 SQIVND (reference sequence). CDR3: CASRAALPDTQYF. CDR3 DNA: TGTGCCAGTAGGGCGGCTCTGCCAGATACGCAGTATTTT.

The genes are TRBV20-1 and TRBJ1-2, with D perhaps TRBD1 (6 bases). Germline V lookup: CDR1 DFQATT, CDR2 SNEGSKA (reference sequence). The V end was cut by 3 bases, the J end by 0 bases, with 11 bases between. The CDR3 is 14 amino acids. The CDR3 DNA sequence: TGCAGTGCTAGCAAACAGGGTTCTAACTATGGCTACACCTTC. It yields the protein CSASKQGSNYGYTF.

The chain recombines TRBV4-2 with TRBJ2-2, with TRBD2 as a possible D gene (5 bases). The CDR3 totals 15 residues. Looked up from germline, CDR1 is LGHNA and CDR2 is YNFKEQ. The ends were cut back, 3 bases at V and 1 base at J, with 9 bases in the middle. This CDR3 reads CASSQEVLNTGELFF. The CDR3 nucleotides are TGTGCCAGCAGCCAGGAGGTCCTGAACACCGGGGAGCTGTTTTTT.

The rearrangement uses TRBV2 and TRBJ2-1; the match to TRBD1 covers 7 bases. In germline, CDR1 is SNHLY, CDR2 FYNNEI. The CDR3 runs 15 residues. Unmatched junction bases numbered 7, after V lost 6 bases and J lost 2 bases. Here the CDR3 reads CASRRDRAAYNEQFF. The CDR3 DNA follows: TGTGCCAGCAGACGCGACAGGGCGGCCTACAATGAGCAGTTCTTC.

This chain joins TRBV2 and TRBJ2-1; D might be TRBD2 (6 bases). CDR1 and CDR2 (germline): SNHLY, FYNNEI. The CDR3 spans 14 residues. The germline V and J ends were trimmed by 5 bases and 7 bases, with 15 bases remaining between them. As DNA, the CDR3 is TGTGCCAGCAGTCAGGGAGGTTCTAGAAATGAGCAGTTCTTC. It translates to CASSQGGSRNEQFF. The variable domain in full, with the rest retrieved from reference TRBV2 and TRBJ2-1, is EPEVTQTPSHQVTQMGQEVILRCVPISNHLYFYWYRQILGQKVEFLVSFYNNEISEKSEIFDDQFSVERPDGSNFTLKIRSTKLEDSAMYFCASSQGGSRNEQFFGPGTRLTVL.

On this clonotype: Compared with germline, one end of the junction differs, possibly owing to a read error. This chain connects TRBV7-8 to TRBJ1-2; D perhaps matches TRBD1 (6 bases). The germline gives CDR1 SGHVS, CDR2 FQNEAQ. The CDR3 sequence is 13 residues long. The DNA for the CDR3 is TGTGCCAGCAGCTTAAGGGACAACTCTGGCTACACCTTC. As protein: CASSLRDNSGYTF.

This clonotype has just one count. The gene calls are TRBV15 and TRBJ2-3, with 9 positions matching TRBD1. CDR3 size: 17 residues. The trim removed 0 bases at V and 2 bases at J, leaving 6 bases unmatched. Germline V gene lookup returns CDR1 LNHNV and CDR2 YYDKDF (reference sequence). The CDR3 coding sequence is TGTGCCACCAGCAGAGATAAGGGACAGGGAATCACAGATACGCAGTATTTT. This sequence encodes CATSRDKGQGITDTQYF. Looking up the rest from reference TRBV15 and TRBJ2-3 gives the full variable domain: DAMVIQNPRYQVTQFGKPVTLSCSQTLNHNVMYWYQQKSSQAPKLLFHYYDKDFNNEADTPDNFQSRRPNTSFCFLDIRSPGLGDTAMYLCATSRDKGQGITDTQYFGPGTRLTVL.

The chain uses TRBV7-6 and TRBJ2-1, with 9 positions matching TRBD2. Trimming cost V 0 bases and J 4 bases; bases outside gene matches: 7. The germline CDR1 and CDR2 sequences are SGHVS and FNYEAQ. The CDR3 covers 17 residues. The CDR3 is CASSLAWRLAGYNEQFF. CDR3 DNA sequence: TGTGCCAGCAGCTTAGCATGGCGCCTAGCGGGGTACAATGAGCAGTTCTTC.

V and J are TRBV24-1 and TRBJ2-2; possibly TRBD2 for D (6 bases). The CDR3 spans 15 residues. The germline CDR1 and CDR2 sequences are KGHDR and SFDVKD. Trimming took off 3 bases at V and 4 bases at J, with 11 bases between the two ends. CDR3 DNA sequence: TGTGCCACCAGTGATAGGAGGGGAACCACCGGGGAGCTGTTTTTT. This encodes CATSDRRGTTGELFF.

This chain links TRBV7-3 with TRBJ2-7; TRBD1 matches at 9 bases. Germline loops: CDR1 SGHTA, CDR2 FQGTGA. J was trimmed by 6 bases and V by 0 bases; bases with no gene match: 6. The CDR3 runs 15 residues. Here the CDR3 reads CASSLTGQGQGEQYF. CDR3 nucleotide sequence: TGTGCCAGCAGCTTAACGGGACAGGGCCAGGGCGAGCAGTACTTC.

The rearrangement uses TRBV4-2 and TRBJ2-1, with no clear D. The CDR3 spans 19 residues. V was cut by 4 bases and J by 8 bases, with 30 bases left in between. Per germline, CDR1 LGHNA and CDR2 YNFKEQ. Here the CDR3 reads CASSPNLKTRPPGRDEQFF. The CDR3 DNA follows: TGTGCCAGCAGCCCAAACCTAAAGACAAGACCGCCTGGAAGGGATGAGCAGTTCTTC.

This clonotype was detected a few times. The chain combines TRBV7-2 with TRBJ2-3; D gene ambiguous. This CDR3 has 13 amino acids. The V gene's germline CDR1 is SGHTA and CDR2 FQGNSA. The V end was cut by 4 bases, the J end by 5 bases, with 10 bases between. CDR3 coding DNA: TGTGCCAGCAGCTCCAGCTCGGGAGATACGCAGTATTTT. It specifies CASSSSSGDTQYF.

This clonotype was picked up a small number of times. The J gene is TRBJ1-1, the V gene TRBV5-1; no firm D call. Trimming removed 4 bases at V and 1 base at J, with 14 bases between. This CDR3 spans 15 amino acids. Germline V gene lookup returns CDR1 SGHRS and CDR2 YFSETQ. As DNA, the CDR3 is TGCGCCAGCAGCCGGAACCCCTTGGGGAACACTGAAGCTTTCTTT. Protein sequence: CASSRNPLGNTEAFF.

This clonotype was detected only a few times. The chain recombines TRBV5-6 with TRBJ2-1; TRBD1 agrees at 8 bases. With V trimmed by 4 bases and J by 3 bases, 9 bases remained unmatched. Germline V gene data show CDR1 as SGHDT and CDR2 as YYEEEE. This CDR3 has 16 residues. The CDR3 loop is CASSLMDRALYNEQFF. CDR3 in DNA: TGTGCCAGCAGCCTCATGGACAGGGCGCTCTACAATGAGCAGTTCTTC.

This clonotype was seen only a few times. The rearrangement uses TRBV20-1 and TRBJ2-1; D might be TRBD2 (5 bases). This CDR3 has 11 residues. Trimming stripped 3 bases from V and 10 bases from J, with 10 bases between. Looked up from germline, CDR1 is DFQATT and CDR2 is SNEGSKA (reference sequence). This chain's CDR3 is CSASPSSEQFF. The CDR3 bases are TGCAGTGCTAGCCCCTCTAGCGAGCAGTTCTTC.

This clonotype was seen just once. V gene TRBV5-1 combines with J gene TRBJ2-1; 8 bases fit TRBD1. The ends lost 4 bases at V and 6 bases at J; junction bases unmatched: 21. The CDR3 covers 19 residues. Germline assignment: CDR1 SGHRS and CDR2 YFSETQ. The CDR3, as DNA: TGCGCCAGCAGCATGCATATTTTTCCCGGGACAGGTCTGGGCAATGAGCAGTTCTTC. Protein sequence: CASSMHIFPGTGLGNEQFF.

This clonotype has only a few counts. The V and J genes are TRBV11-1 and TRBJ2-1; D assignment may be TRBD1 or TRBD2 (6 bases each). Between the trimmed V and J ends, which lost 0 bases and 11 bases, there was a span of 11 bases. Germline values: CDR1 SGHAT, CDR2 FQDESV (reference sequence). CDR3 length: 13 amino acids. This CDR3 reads CASSLAEGGKQFF. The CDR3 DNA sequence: TGTGCCAGCAGCTTAGCTGAGGGGGGAAAGCAGTTCTTC.